This T cell receptor beta chain was sequenced in a study of OX40 agonist ivuxolimab in advanced cancers. Trimming removed 6 bases at V and 2 bases at J, with 11 bases between. The length of the CDR3 is 14 residues. CDR1 and CDR2 from the germline V gene are MNHNS and SASEGT. The data were produced by immunoSEQ multiplex PCR, yet TCRdb's version contains in-frame clones alone and is incomplete. This table holds 85,000 to 100,000 clones, approximately 93% found once. The specimen was CD4+ or CD8+ T cells sorted from blood, collected in a trial of the OX40 agonist ivuxolimab. The V and J genes are TRBV6-1 and TRBJ1-3; possible D gene TRBD1, 6 bases. This receptor was obtained from an adult with an advanced solid tumor such as melanoma, head and neck, liver or kidney cancer. The CDR3 coding sequence is TGTGCCAGCAGCCTGACAGGACCTGGAAACACCATATATTTT. This gives the protein CASSLTGPGNTIYF.